Below are 7 T cell receptor beta chains sequenced from a single sample in a study of blood T cells in healthy people across ages. Primed by a sample-barcoded 5' primer and a J-beta primer mix, a second PCR proceeded for about 6 to 11 cycles. One entry per CDR3 protein results from TCRdb running MiXCR on the 5' RACE reads. The sample consists of 650,000 to 700,000 distinct CDR3 sequences, 32% of them appearing once. Sequenced: blood. The source is a woman older than 75 in good health.

J is TRBJ1-5 and V is TRBV11-2; D gene ambiguous. The CDR3 loop spans 14 amino acids. Per the germline V gene, CDR1 is SGHAT and CDR2 is FQNNGV. Trimming took 4 bases from V and 3 from J, leaving 10 bases between them. The CDR3 loop reads CASSSGLHNQPQHF. In DNA, the CDR3 is TGTGCCAGCAGCTCCGGACTGCACAATCAGCCCCAGCATTTT.

J is TRBJ1-1 and V is TRBV6-2 or TRBV6-3; D unresolved. This CDR3 has 15 amino acids. The germline gives CDR1 MNHEY, CDR2 SVGEGT. Trimming removed 4 bases at V and 4 bases at J, with 16 bases between. The CDR3 sequence: CASSSLGKESTEAFF. DNA of the CDR3: TGTGCCAGCAGTTCCCTAGGGAAGGAGAGCACTGAAGCTTTCTTT.

This clonotype was found many times. This sequence joins TRBV2 and TRBJ2-1; D is uncertain. Germline V gene sequence: CDR1 SNHLY, CDR2 FYNNEI. The CDR3 extends over 12 amino acids. The V end was cut by 6 bases, the J end by 8 bases, with 11 bases between. The CDR3 loop reads CASRGPIDEQFF. The CDR3 DNA is TGTGCCAGCAGAGGCCCCATCGATGAGCAGTTCTTC.

The chain employs TRBV4-2 and TRBJ2-3; 7 nucleotides match TRBD2. Trimming at V came to 5 bases and at J to 1 base, leaving 9 bases not matched to a gene. Germline V lookup: CDR1 LGHNA, CDR2 YNFKEQ. The CDR3 is 16 amino acids. The chain's CDR3 is CASSFGGELGTDTQYF. For the CDR3, the DNA is TGTGCCAGCAGCTTTGGGGGGGAACTGGGCACAGATACGCAGTATTTT.

As to this clonotype: A much more abundant neighbour one base away suggests this may be a read error. The chain employs TRBV18 and TRBJ2-1, with D perhaps TRBD2 (6 bases). In germline, CDR1 is KGHSH, CDR2 LQKENI. This CDR3 has 17 residues. Trimming took 6 bases from V and 2 from J, leaving 20 bases between them. The CDR3 spells CASSSGLGRGTYNEQFF. The CDR3, as DNA: TGTGCCAGCTCTTCCGGCCTAGGACGGGGGACCTACAATGAGCAGTTCTTC. The full variable domain, with the rest looked up from reference TRBV18 and TRBJ2-1, is NAGVMQNPRHLVRRRGQEARLRCSPMKGHSHVYWYRQLPEEGLKFMVYLQKENIIDESGMPKERFSAEFPKEGPSILRIQQVVRGDSAAYFCASSSGLGRGTYNEQFFGPGTRLTVL.

To note about this clonotype: A much larger clone lies one base from this, so it may be a read error. The genes are TRBV20-1 and TRBJ2-1, with 8 bases matching TRBD1. CDR1 DFQATT and CDR2 SNEGSKA come from the germline V gene (reference sequence). CDR3 length: 14 amino acids. CDR3 bases: TGCAGTGCTAGGTCAGGGGGCCCCTACAATGAGCAGTGCTTC. Translation: CSARSGGPYNEQCF.

The V and J genes are TRBV7-9 and TRBJ1-2, with D possibly matching TRBD1 (6 bases). The CDR3 sequence is 14 residues long. The V and J ends lost 4 bases and 2 bases respectively, with 11 bases between them. Looked up from germline, CDR1 is SEHNR and CDR2 is FQNEAQ (reference sequence). Here the CDR3 DNA reads TGTGCCAGCAGCTCAGGGGCCCACAACTATGGCTACACCTTC. This translates into CASSSGAHNYGYTF.